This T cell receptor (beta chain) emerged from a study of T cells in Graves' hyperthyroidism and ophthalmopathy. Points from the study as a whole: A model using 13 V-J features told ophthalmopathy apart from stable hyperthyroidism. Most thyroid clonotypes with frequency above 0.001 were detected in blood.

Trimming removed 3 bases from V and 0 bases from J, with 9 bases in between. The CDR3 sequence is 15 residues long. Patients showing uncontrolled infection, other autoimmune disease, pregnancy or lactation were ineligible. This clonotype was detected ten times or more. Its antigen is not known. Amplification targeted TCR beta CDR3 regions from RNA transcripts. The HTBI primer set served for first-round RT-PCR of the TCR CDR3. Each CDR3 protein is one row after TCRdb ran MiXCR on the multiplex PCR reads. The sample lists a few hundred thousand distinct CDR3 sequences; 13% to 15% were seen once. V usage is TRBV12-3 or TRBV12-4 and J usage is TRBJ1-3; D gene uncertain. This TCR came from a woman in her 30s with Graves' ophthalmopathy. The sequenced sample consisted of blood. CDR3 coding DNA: TGTGCCAGCAGTTTCGTTCAAGGCTCTGGAAACACCATATATTTT. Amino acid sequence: CASSFVQGSGNTIYF.